This T cell receptor (beta chain) derives from a study of blood T cells in healthy people across ages. Points from the study as a whole: As age increased, TCR beta diversity per million T cells fell in a roughly linear fashion.

Germline assignment: CDR1 SGHTA and CDR2 FQGNSA. This CDR3 is built from 15 residues. The V and J ends lost 0 bases and 6 bases respectively, with 15 bases between them. A word on this clonotype: What it binds is not known.

The authors extracted at least 5 micrograms of total RNA per sample. A second about 6 to 12 cycle PCR used barcoded and J-beta primers. Every single cDNA molecule received a tag from a template-switch adaptor with 12 random nucleotides. One entry per CDR3 protein results from TCRdb running MiXCR on the 5' RACE reads. The sample lists about 1.4 million distinct CDR3 sequences; approximately 59% were seen once. Sequenced input: blood. The sequence was obtained from a man in his late teens or twenties in good health. The chain joins TRBV7-2 to TRBJ2-7; D could derive from TRBD1 or TRBD2 (5 bases each). The CDR3, as DNA: TGTGCCAGCAGCTTAGCCGGGACGAATATTCGCGAGCAGTACTTC. Its translation: CASSLAGTNIREQYF.